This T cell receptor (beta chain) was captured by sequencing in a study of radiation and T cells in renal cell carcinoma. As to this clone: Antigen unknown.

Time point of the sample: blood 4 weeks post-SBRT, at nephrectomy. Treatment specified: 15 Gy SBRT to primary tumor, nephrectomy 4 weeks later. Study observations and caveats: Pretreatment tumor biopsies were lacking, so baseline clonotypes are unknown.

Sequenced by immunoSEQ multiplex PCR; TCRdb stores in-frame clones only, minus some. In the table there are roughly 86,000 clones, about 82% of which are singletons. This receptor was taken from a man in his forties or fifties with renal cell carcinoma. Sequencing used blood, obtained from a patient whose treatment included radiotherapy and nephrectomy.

The CDR3 loop reads CASSPRGLAGYTF. As DNA, the CDR3 is TGTGCCAGCAGTCCCAGGGGGCTGGCTGGCTACACCTTC. J is TRBJ1-2 and V is TRBV27, with 8 bases fitting TRBD1. The CDR3 has 13 amino acids. Per the germline V gene, CDR1 is MNHEY and CDR2 is SMNVEV (reference sequence). With 5 bases clipped from V and 7 bases from J, the junction kept 6 bases outside the gene matches.